This T cell receptor beta chain is drawn from a study of T cell repertoires in cytomegalovirus infection. Study background: Public TCR beta signature analysis indicated the presence of both CMV infection and matching HLA type.

J was trimmed by 4 bases and V by 2 bases; bases with no gene match: 8. Germline values: CDR1 MNHNY, CDR2 SVGAGI (reference sequence). The length of the CDR3 is 15 residues. General observations from the study: Clonotypes of TCR beta that were HLA-C-restricted and CMV-specific dominated the ex vivo response. Identification of carriers of CMV plus the relevant HLA was performed using cumulative public TCR beta family frequency.

Using its own MiXCR run on the reads, TCRdb lists one record per CDR3 protein. The profile shows around 540,000 distinct CDR3 sequences, more than 30% of them singletons. In regard to this clonotype: What it binds is not known.

The chain has TRBV6-6 and TRBJ2-7, with 7 nucleotides matching TRBD1. The sequencing used cultured PBMCs, collected from culture after CMV antigen stimulation. The TCR originated in a human donor in good health (CMV status not recorded). Some clones in this sample may be carry-over from other donors' samples. The chain's CDR3 is CASSYVATGPYEQYF. The CDR3 coding sequence is TGTGCCAGCAGTTACGTCGCGACAGGGCCTTACGAGCAGTACTTC.